This T cell receptor beta chain was observed in a study of monozygotic twins with inflammatory bowel disease. With regard to this clonotype: What it recognizes is unknown.

Study-level points and caveats: Healthy co-twins showed greater TCRbeta diversity (inverse Simpson) than IBD patients.

TCRdb reprocessed the 5' RACE reads; each CDR3 protein has one entry and no DNA is given. The repertoire shows about 330,000 distinct CDR3 sequences; the top ten hold approximately 2%. This CDR3 region has 14 residues. The sequence derives from a human donor with ulcerative colitis or Crohn's disease, or a healthy co-twin of an affected twin (not recorded which). The source material was blood. J is TRBJ2-1 and V is TRBV12-3 or TRBV12-4; TCRdb returns TRBD2, unconfirmable since there is no DNA. The CDR3: CASSSSGGAREQFF.